This passage covers 15 T cell receptor beta chains from one sample sequenced in a study of Ad26.COV2.S vaccination and SARS-CoV-2 variants. The method was immunoSEQ multiplex PCR; TCRdb's version includes in-frame clones alone and lacks a portion of them. The table has about 400,000 clones, 75% to 90% seen once. Treatment given: over 15 received Ad26.COV2.S at low or high dose, single or two shots; about 5 received placebo; per-sample allocation not given. After the first vaccine or placebo injection, samples were drawn on day 63. Here the sequenced sample was peripheral blood, taken in a trial of Ad26.COV2.S vaccine versus placebo. The source is a person aged 18 to 65 who received the Ad26.COV2.S COVID-19 vaccine or a placebo.

The V and J genes are TRBV7-3 and TRBJ2-2; the D gene is possibly TRBD1 (6 bases). Germline-derived CDR1 and CDR2 are SGHTA and FQGTGA. The CDR3 loop spans 16 amino acids. V lost 5 bases and J lost 0, with 13 bases in between. The CDR3 DNA reads TGTGCCAGCAGCCGTGAGGGACACTCGAACACCGGGGAGCTGTTTTTT. Its protein is CASSREGHSNTGELFF.

This chain joins TRBV9 and TRBJ2-3; weak D call: TRBD1 (5 bases). The V gene's germline CDR1 is SGDLS and CDR2 YYNGEE. There are 14 residues in the CDR3. Trimming pared 2 bases from V and 2 bases from J, leaving 9 bases between. In DNA form, the CDR3 reads TGTGCCAGCAGCGTGCAGGGATCCACAGATACGCAGTATTTT. As protein: CASSVQGSTDTQYF.

This clone came up once. At the DNA level, this CDR3 is encoded by other sequences in the same sample as well. The rearrangement links TRBV2 to TRBJ2-7; unclear D gene. Trimming removed 5 bases at V and 0 bases at J, with 8 bases between. Germline V CDR1 and CDR2: SNHLY, FYNNEI. The CDR3 loop spans 13 amino acids. This CDR3 is CASSLGRSYEQYF. The CDR3 DNA follows: TGTGCCAGCAGTCTCGGACGCTCCTACGAGCAGTACTTC. Complete variable domain (other parts from reference TRBV2 and TRBJ2-7): EPEVTQTPSHQVTQMGQEVILRCVPISNHLYFYWYRQILGQKVEFLVSFYNNEISEKSEIFDDQFSVERPDGSNFTLKIRSTKLEDSAMYFCASSLGRSYEQYFGPGTRLTVT.

This rearrangement joins TRBV4-1 to TRBJ1-4; no reliable D call. CDR3 length: 15 amino acids. Germline CDR1 reads MGHRA; CDR2 reads YSYEKL. Trimming stripped 2 bases from V and 8 bases from J, with 15 bases between. This chain's CDR3 is CASSQYGSDGEKLFF. DNA of the CDR3: TGCGCCAGCAGCCAATACGGATCGGACGGGGAAAAACTGTTTTTT.

The chain is built from TRBV3-1 (or the pseudogene TRBV3-2) and TRBJ2-5; 9 bases match TRBD2. The CDR3 spans 13 residues. The germline gives CDR1 LGHDT, CDR2 YNNKEL (reference sequence). J gave up 3 bases and V 8 bases, and 4 bases lay outside the gene matches. In DNA, the CDR3 is TGTGCCAGCCGTCGACTAGCGGAAGAGACCCAGTACTTC. The encoded protein is CASRRLAEETQYF.

The chain has TRBV30 and TRBJ1-5; perhaps TRBD1 as D (5 bases). The V end was cut by 1 base, the J end by 9 bases, with 13 bases between. Per germline, CDR1 GTSNPN and CDR2 SVGIG (reference sequence). The CDR3 has 13 amino acids. The CDR3 DNA follows: TGTGCCTGGAGTGCTGCTTCTAGGGGGCCCCAGCATTTT. Translating gives CAWSAASRGPQHF.

The CDR3 coding sequence is TGTGCCAGCTGCTCGACTACCCGCGAGCAGTTCTTC. Protein sequence: CASCSTTREQFF. The rearrangement joins TRBV28 to TRBJ2-1, with TRBD2 as a possible D gene (5 bases). V lost 8 bases, J lost 10 bases, and 15 bases lay in between. The CDR3 loop spans 12 amino acids. CDR1 is MDHEN, CDR2 SYDVKM, per germline.

In regard to this clone: The sample holds other DNA sequences that translate to the same CDR3. This chain links TRBV7-3 with TRBJ2-1; D gene unclear. V dropped 2 bases and J dropped 0 bases, with 2 bases sitting between them. This CDR3 region has 13 residues. The germline CDR1 and CDR2 sequences are SGHTA and FQGTGA. CDR3 DNA: TGTGCCAGCAGCTTAGGCTCCTACAATGAGCAGTTCTTC. Protein: CASSLGSYNEQFF.

This chain uses TRBV2 with TRBJ1-4; 8 bases are a match to TRBD1. Germline V gene lookup returns CDR1 SNHLY and CDR2 FYNNEI. The CDR3 runs 15 residues. Trimming cost V 3 bases and J 8 bases; bases outside gene matches: 8. CDR3 DNA sequence: TGTGCCAGCAGTGACCGCTCAGGGGGCCGAGAAAAACTGTTTTTT. This gives the protein CASSDRSGGREKLFF.

The chain uses TRBV5-4 and TRBJ1-4; weak D call: TRBD1 (6 bases). The CDR3 has 14 amino acids. CDR1 is SGHNT, CDR2 YYREEE, per germline (reference sequence). Trimming pared 9 bases from V and 4 bases from J, leaving 16 bases between. CDR3 DNA: TGTGCCACCTCCCTCGGGACAAGTAATGAAAAACTGTTTTTT. This sequence encodes CATSLGTSNEKLFF.

This chain links TRBV5-1 with TRBJ2-5; 11 bases agree with TRBD1. The V gene end was trimmed by 2 bases and the J gene end by 4 bases; junction bases not matched to a gene: 7. This CDR3 has 16 residues. Germline-derived CDR1 and CDR2 are SGHRS and YFSETQ. The CDR3 protein is CASSFGQGARGETQYF. As DNA, the CDR3 is TGCGCCAGCAGCTTCGGACAGGGGGCGCGGGGAGAGACCCAGTACTTC.

The chain links TRBV29-1 to TRBJ2-3, with D tentatively TRBD2 (5 bases). Between the trimmed V and J ends, which lost 4 bases and 0 bases, there was a span of 11 bases. The CDR3 has 14 amino acids. Germline CDR1 is SQVTM and CDR2 is ANQGSEA. The CDR3 loop is CSVGRRESTDTQYF. For the CDR3, the DNA is TGCAGCGTTGGTCGTCGGGAAAGCACAGATACGCAGTATTTT.

V is TRBV7-3 and J is TRBJ2-7; a weak D match, TRBD2 (7 bases). Germline V gene sequence: CDR1 SGHTA, CDR2 FQGTGA. V was cut by 4 bases and J by 5 bases, with 15 bases left in between. The CDR3 is 14 amino acids. CDR3 region: CASSSWGGLDEQYF. The CDR3, as DNA: TGTGCCAGCAGCTCTTGGGGGGGCCTGGACGAGCAGTACTTC.

The chain couples TRBV27 to TRBJ2-7; D unclear. Germline V gene lookup returns CDR1 MNHEY and CDR2 SMNVEV (reference sequence). Trimming shortened V by 2 bases and J by 0 bases, and 8 bases separated the two germline ends. This CDR3 contains 14 residues. The CDR3 DNA follows: TGTGCCAGCAGTTTAAACTATAACTCCTACGAGCAGTACTTC. Translation gives CASSLNYNSYEQYF.

V usage is TRBV4-1 and J usage is TRBJ2-5; the D gene is possibly TRBD2 (6 bases). Per the germline V gene, CDR1 is MGHRA and CDR2 is YSYEKL. V was cut by 1 base and J by 5 bases, with 17 bases left in between. This CDR3 contains 16 residues. In DNA, the CDR3 is TGCGCCAGCAGCCAAGTAGGAGGGAGAAAAGGGGAGACCCAGTACTTC. It specifies CASSQVGGRKGETQYF.